The 11 T cell receptor beta chains given below trace back to one sample, sequenced in a study of high-grade serous ovarian cancer treatment subgroups. Tumor samples were obtained before definitive surgery or chemotherapy. Measured with immunoSEQ multiplex PCR; TCRdb has only the in-frame clones, and not every one. The repertoire includes fewer than 20,000 clones, roughly 67% of them detected once, and roughly 4.7% sits in the top ten. The sequencing sample was made of tumor tissue. These TCRs come from a human donor with high-grade serous ovarian cancer.

This clone was seen a few times. The chain links TRBV4-1 to TRBJ1-2; maybe TRBD1 (5 bases). Germline lookup yields CDR1 MGHRA and CDR2 YSYEKL. V was trimmed by 0 bases and J by 2 bases, leaving 13 bases between them. The CDR3 totals 16 residues. The CDR3 is CASSQDRGTDNYGYTF. The DNA for the CDR3 is TGCGCCAGCAGCCAAGATAGAGGGACCGACAACTATGGCTACACCTTC.

The chain is built from TRBV28 and TRBJ1-5; D unresolved. Trimming shortened V by 5 bases and J by 4 bases, and 12 bases separated the two germline ends. The V gene's germline CDR1 is MDHEN and CDR2 SYDVKM. This CDR3 has 14 amino acids. DNA for the CDR3: TGTGCCAGCAGTGTCAGGATGGGTAATCAGCCCCAGCATTTT. It codes for CASSVRMGNQPQHF.

Relative to its sample, this clone is medium-sized. The CDR3 sequence is CASSLRQGGNSPLHF. As DNA, the CDR3 is TGCGCCAGCAGCTTGAGACAGGGCGGGAATTCACCCCTCCACTTT. This sequence joins TRBV5-1 and TRBJ1-6; TRBD1 matches at 7 bases. V was pared by 1 base and J by 7 bases, with 5 bases of the junction left unmatched. The CDR3 length is 15 residues. Germline V lookup: CDR1 SGHRS, CDR2 YFSETQ.

J is TRBJ1-4 and V is TRBV5-5; a weak D match, TRBD1 (6 bases). The CDR3 covers 15 residues. Germline V CDR1 and CDR2: SGHKS, YYEKEE (reference sequence). The V end was cut by 3 bases, the J end by 8 bases, with 17 bases between. CDR3 DNA sequence: TGTGCCAGCAGCTCGGGGGGGACACCGAAGGAAAAACTGTTTTTT. This translates into CASSSGGTPKEKLFF. Variable domain in full (rest from reference TRBV5-5 and TRBJ1-4): DAGVTQSPTHLIKTRGQQVTLRCSPISGHKSVSWYQQVLGQGPQFIFQYYEKEERGRGNFPDRFSARQFPNYSSELNVNALLLGDSALYLCASSSGGTPKEKLFFGSGTQLSVL.

The V gene is TRBV5-1, the J gene TRBJ1-1, with D unresolved. The CDR3 contains 14 residues. The V and J ends lost 4 bases and 5 bases respectively, with 15 bases between them. Germline V lookup: CDR1 SGHRS, CDR2 YFSETQ. The CDR3 region has the DNA TGCGCCAGCAGCCCTTTCAACGGTCAAACTGAAGCTTTCTTT. This encodes CASSPFNGQTEAFF.

This clone was seen a few times. The chain combines TRBV19 with TRBJ1-5; maybe TRBD1 (6 bases). The CDR3 consists of 16 residues. V was pared by 6 bases and J by 0 bases, with 15 bases between. Germline V gene lookup returns CDR1 LNHDA and CDR2 SQIVND (reference sequence). The CDR3 DNA is TGTGCCAGTAGGATGGGGACATTTTATAGCAATCAGCCCCAGCATTTT. Its translation: CASRMGTFYSNQPQHF.

The chain has TRBV6-6 and TRBJ1-1, with unresolved D. The V gene lost 0 bases and the J gene lost 5 bases, with 13 bases spanning the gap. The CDR3 runs 15 residues. The germline V gene encodes CDR1 MNHNY and CDR2 SVGAGI (reference sequence). The CDR3 coding sequence is TGTGCCAGCAGTTACTCACTCACGGGAGGAACTGAAGCTTTCTTT. Translating gives CASSYSLTGGTEAFF.

The V and J genes are TRBV27 and TRBJ2-7; 14 nucleotides agree with TRBD2. V lost 8 bases and J lost 7; bases outside the gene matches: 10. This CDR3 has 15 residues. Germline-derived CDR1 and CDR2 are MNHEY and SMNVEV (reference sequence). The CDR3: CASGNRGLAGEEQYF. The CDR3 DNA follows: TGTGCCAGCGGTAACAGGGGACTAGCGGGGGAAGAGCAGTACTTC.

The chain has TRBV18 and TRBJ2-3; 9 nucleotides match TRBD1. Germline V CDR1 and CDR2: KGHSH, LQKENI. The CDR3 extends over 15 amino acids. Trimming cost V 6 bases and J 3 bases; bases outside gene matches: 7. The CDR3 here is CASSIRQGETDTQYF. The CDR3 DNA sequence: TGTGCCAGCTCGATAAGACAGGGGGAAACAGATACGCAGTATTTT.

The count of this clone is one. This sequence joins TRBV14 and TRBJ2-6; possibly TRBD1 or TRBD2 for D (6 bases each). V was cut by 3 bases and J by 0 bases, with 18 bases left in between. The CDR3 covers 19 residues. Germline CDR1 is SGHDN and CDR2 is FVKESK. The CDR3 DNA reads TGTGCCAGCAGCCACTACACGGGGGCACGCACCTCTGGGGCCAACGTCCTGACTTTC. This gives the protein CASSHYTGARTSGANVLTF.

The rearrangement uses TRBV19 and TRBJ2-3; tentatively, D is TRBD1 (6 bases). The germline V gene has CDR1 LNHDA and CDR2 SQIVND (reference sequence). The CDR3 loop spans 14 amino acids. The V and J ends lost 2 bases and 0 bases respectively, with 6 bases between them. The CDR3 loop is CASSIQGSTDTQYF. DNA for the CDR3: TGTGCCAGTAGTATACAGGGGAGCACAGATACGCAGTATTTT.